The 5 T cell receptor beta chains presented below share a single source sample, sequenced in a study of Graves' ophthalmopathy and Graves' hyperthyroidism. For repertoire sequencing, the TCR beta CDR3 regions were amplified from RNA transcripts. The workflow started with a first-round RT-PCR run with HTBI primers and then moved on to a second-round multiplex PCR. A single record per CDR3 protein comes from TCRdb applying MiXCR to the multiplex PCR reads. The sample shows 300,000 to 400,000 distinct CDR3 sequences, roughly 15% of them seen only once. The sequenced sample consisted of peripheral blood. Every receptor here comes from an adult man with Graves' ophthalmopathy.

V and J are TRBV20-1 and TRBJ2-4; TRBD2 agrees at 9 bases. Germline-derived CDR1 and CDR2 are DFQATT and SNEGSKA (reference sequence). With V trimmed by 7 bases and J by 10 bases, 8 bases remained unmatched. There are 12 residues in the CDR3. The CDR3: CSGTGSGRIQYF. For the CDR3, the DNA is TGCAGTGGGACTGGCAGCGGGAGGATTCAGTACTTC.

The chain uses TRBV29-1 and TRBJ1-1; 8 nucleotides match TRBD1. V lost 3 bases, J lost 4 bases, and 4 bases stayed unmatched. Germline CDR1 and CDR2: SQVTM and ANQGSEA. This CDR3 spans 13 amino acids. CDR3 protein: CSVDDRGFTEAFF. The CDR3 bases are TGCAGCGTTGATGACAGGGGTTTCACTGAAGCTTTCTTT.

Ten or more counts support this clonotype. The chain is built from TRBV24-1 and TRBJ2-3, with TRBD2 matching 7 bases. The CDR3 runs 16 residues. With V trimmed by 3 bases and J by 5 bases, 10 bases remained unmatched. CDR1 and CDR2 (germline): KGHDR, SFDVKD. In DNA form, the CDR3 reads TGTGCCACCAGTGATCGACTAGCAAGGCCCCTAGATACGCAGTATTTT. The encoded protein is CATSDRLARPLDTQYF.

This clonotype was counted at least ten times. This chain links TRBV6-1 with TRBJ1-1; D is unresolved. This CDR3 spans 13 amino acids. Looked up from germline, CDR1 is MNHNS and CDR2 is SASEGT. V was clipped by 4 bases and J by 0 bases, with 6 bases between them. CDR3 DNA: TGTGCCAGCAGTGCTCTAATGAACACTGAAGCTTTCTTT. Translating gives CASSALMNTEAFF.

This clonotype was seen many times. For the CDR3, the DNA is TGTGCCTGGAGTAACACAGGGGGCGAAGCCAAAAACATTCAGTACTTC. Its translation: CAWSNTGGEAKNIQYF. This chain links TRBV30 with TRBJ2-4; 9 nucleotides agree with TRBD1. The V and J ends lost 2 bases and 0 bases, in that order; junction bases with no gene match: 5. This CDR3 has 16 residues. Germline-derived CDR1 and CDR2 are GTSNPN and SVGIG (reference sequence).